This T cell receptor beta chain was captured in a study of T cell changes during pregnancy in multiple sclerosis. The table came from immunoSEQ multiplex PCR; TCRdb's copy has only in-frame clones and leaves some out. Among 40,000 to 45,000 clones listed, around 90% were seen once. Trimming left V 4 bases short and J 2 bases short, with 17 bases between. Germline CDR1 MNHEY, CDR2 SMNVEV (reference sequence). The CDR3 has 16 amino acids. This sample comprised CD4+ T cells from peripheral blood mononuclear cells, obtained in the third trimester of pregnancy. This receptor was identified in a female donor with multiple sclerosis, enrolled in a pregnancy study. This chain connects TRBV27 to TRBJ1-2; the D is unclear. CDR3 DNA: TGTGCCAGCAGTTCGCAAGGCGGGTTGGGGAACTATGGCTACACCTTC. Translated: CASSSQGGLGNYGYTF.